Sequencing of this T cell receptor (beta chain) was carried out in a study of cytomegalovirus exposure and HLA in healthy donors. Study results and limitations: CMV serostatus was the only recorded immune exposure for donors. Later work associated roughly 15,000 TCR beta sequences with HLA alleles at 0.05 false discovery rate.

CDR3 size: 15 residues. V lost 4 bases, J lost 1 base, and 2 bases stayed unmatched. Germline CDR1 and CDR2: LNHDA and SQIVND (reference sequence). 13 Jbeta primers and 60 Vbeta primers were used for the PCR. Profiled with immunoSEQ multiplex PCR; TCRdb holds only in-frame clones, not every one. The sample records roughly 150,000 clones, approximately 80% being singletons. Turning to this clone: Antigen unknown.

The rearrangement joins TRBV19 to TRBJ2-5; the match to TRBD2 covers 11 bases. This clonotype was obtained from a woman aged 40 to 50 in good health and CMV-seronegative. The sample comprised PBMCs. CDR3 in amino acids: CASSSGLAGQETQYF. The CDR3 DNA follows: TGTGCCAGTAGTAGCGGACTAGCGGGCCAAGAGACCCAGTACTTC. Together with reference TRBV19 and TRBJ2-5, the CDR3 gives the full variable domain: DGGITQSPKYLFRKEGQNVTLSCEQNLNHDAMYWYRQDPGQGLRLIYYSQIVNDFQKGDIAEGYSVSREKKESFPLTVTSAQKNPTAFYLCASSSGLAGQETQYFGPGTRLLVL.